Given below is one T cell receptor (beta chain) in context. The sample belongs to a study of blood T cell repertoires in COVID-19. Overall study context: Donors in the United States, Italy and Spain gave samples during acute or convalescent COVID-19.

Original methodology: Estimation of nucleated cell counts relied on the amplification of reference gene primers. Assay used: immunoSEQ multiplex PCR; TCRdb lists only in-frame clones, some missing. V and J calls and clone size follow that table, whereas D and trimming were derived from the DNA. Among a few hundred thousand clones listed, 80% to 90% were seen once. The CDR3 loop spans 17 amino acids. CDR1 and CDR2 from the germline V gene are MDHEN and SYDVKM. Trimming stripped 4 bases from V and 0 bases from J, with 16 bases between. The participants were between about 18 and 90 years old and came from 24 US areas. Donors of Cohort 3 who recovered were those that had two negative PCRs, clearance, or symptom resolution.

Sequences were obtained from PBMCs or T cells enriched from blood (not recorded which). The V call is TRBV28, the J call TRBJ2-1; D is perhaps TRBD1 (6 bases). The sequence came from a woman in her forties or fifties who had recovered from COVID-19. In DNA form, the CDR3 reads TGTGCCAGCAGTTGGATCGATAGACAGGACTCCTACAATGAGCAGTTCTTC. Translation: CASSWIDRQDSYNEQFF.